This T cell receptor (beta chain) was identified in a study of T cell responses to AZD1222 COVID-19 vaccine. The overall study: Pooled samples include second doses given at about 4 or 12 weeks.

The data were produced by immunoSEQ multiplex PCR, yet TCRdb's version contains in-frame clones alone and is incomplete. The sample lists about 140,000 clones; roughly 90% were seen once. This clone turned up a few times. Its antigen is unknown. This specimen includes other DNA sequences encoding the same CDR3. Study observations and caveats: The donors showed a predominance of white British ancestry and of females, with possible underestimation of clonal diversity. Vaccine-associated CD4 TCRs ranged over spike, dominating at 160-218 and 743-854.

Between the trimmed V and J ends, which lost 0 bases and 6 bases, there was a span of 12 bases. Germline values: CDR1 SGDLS, CDR2 YYNGEE. There are 14 residues in the CDR3. This receptor was obtained from an adult in good health. The sequenced sample was peripheral blood, obtained on day 0 of AZD1222 vaccination. The rearrangement joins TRBV9 to TRBJ1-1; D is ambiguous. CDR3 nucleotide sequence: TGTGCCAGCAGCGTAGCTGAGGGTGTGGCTGAAGCTTTCTTT. Translating gives CASSVAEGVAEAFF.